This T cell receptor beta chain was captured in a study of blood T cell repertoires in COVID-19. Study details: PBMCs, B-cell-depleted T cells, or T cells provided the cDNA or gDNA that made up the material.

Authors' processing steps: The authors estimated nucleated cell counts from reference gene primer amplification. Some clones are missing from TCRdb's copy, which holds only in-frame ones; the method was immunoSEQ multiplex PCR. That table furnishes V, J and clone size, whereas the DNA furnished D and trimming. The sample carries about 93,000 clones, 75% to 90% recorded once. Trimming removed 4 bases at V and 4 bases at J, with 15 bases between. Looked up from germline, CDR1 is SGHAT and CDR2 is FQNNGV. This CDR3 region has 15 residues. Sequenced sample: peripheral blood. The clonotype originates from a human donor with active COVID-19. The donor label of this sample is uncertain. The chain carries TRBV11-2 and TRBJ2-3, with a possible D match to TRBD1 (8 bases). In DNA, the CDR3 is TGTGCCAGCAGCTCGAACAGGGGGGGGGCAGATACGCAGTATTTT. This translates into CASSSNRGGADTQYF.